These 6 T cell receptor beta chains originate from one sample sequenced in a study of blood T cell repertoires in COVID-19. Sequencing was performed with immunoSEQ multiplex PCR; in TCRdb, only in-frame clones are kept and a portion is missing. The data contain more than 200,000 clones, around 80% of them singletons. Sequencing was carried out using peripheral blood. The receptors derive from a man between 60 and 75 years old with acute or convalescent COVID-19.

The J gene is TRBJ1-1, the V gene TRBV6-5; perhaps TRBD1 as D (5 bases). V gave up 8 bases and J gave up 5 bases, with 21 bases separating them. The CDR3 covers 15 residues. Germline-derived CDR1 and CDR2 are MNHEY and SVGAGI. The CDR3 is CASFLSSPRETEAFF. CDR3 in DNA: TGTGCCAGCTTCCTCAGCTCCCCCAGGGAAACTGAAGCTTTCTTT.

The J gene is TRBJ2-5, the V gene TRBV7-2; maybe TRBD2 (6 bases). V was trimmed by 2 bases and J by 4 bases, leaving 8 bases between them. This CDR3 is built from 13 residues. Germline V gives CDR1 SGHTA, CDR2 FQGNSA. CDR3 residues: CASSLKAGETQYF. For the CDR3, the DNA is TGTGCCAGCAGCTTAAAAGCGGGAGAGACCCAGTACTTC.

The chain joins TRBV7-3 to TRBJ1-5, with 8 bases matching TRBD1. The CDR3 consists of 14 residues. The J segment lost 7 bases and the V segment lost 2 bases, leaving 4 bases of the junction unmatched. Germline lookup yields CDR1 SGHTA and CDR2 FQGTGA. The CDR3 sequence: CASSLGQGGQPQHF. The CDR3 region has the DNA TGTGCCAGCAGCTTAGGACAGGGCGGCCAGCCCCAGCATTTT.

The CDR3 DNA is TGTGCCACCAGTGAAGGGGTCAGTGGCACAGATACGCAGTATTTT. Residues: CATSEGVSGTDTQYF. This chain uses TRBV24-1 with TRBJ2-3; a weak D match, TRBD1 (5 bases). CDR1 is KGHDR, CDR2 SFDVKD, per germline. CDR3 length: 15 amino acids. The V end was cut by 4 bases, the J end by 1 base, with 11 bases between.

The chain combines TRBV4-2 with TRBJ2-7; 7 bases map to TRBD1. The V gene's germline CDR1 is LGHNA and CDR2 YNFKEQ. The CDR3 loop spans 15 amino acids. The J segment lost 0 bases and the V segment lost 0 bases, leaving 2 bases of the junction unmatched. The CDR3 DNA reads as TGTGCCAGCAGCCAAGATGAGGGGGCCTCCTACGAGCAGTACTTC. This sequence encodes CASSQDEGASYEQYF.

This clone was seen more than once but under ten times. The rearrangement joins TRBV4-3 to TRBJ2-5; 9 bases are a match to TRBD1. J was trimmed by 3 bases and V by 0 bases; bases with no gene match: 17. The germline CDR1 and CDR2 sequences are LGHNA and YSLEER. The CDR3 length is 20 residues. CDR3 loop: CASSQDPIAWGQGGKETQYF. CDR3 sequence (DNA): TGCGCCAGCAGCCAAGATCCGATTGCCTGGGGACAGGGAGGAAAAGAGACCCAGTACTTC.